These 16 T cell receptor beta chains were sequenced from one sample in a study of regulatory T cells in long-lasting Graves disease. Researchers made TCR beta libraries by using iRepertoire HTBI primers and running Arm-PCR on CDR3 regions. TCRdb re-analysed the multiplex PCR reads in MiXCR, keeping a single row per CDR3 protein. This table has around 400,000 distinct CDR3 sequences, about 11% appearing once. Regarding time point: newly diagnosed GD, antithyroid drugs for less than 3 months. Making the TCR library involved RNA that had been extracted from PBMCs. These sequences were also reported in another study, on T cells in Graves' hyperthyroidism and ophthalmopathy.

Sequencing used peripheral blood mononuclear cells (PBMCs), obtained at new diagnosis, from a patient treated with antithyroid drugs. The receptors were gathered from a woman younger than 35 with Graves disease.

This clonotype was counted ten times or more. The CDR3 sequence is CASSLAAGPYNEQFF. CDR3 DNA sequence: TGCGCCAGCAGCTTGGCCGCCGGGCCCTACAATGAGCAGTTCTTC. The chain carries TRBV5-1 and TRBJ2-1; D remains unclear. CDR3 size: 15 residues. The germline CDR1 and CDR2 sequences are SGHRS and YFSETQ. Trimming pared 0 bases from V and 2 bases from J, leaving 9 bases between.

The V call is TRBV7-3, the J call TRBJ2-7, with D tentatively TRBD1 (6 bases). In germline, CDR1 is SGHTA, CDR2 FQGTGA. This CDR3 comprises 13 residues. Deletions cut 5 bases from V and 4 bases from J, with 12 bases between. CDR3 amino acids: CASSNYQGYEQYF. The CDR3 bases are TGTGCCAGCAGCAACTACCAGGGGTACGAGCAGTACTTC.

The chain joins TRBV29-1 to TRBJ2-1, with TRBD2 identical over 7 bases. The CDR3 is 14 amino acids. Germline trimming cut 4 bases from V and 9 bases from J; bases unmatched to any gene: 12. In germline, CDR1 is SQVTM, CDR2 ANQGSEA. CDR3 sequence: CSVVVRERIGEQFF. CDR3 nucleotides: TGCAGCGTTGTTGTGCGGGAGAGGATAGGTGAGCAGTTCTTC.

Ten or more counts support this clonotype. The rearrangement uses TRBV6-5 and TRBJ1-2; D is unresolved. CDR1 is MNHEY and CDR2 is SVGAGI in the germline V gene. CDR3 length: 13 residues. V dropped 2 bases and J dropped 2 bases, with 6 bases sitting between them. In nucleotides, the CDR3 is TGTGCCAGCAGTTACACCGCAAACTATGGCTACACCTTC. It is translated as CASSYTANYGYTF.

This clonotype was recorded at least ten times. J is TRBJ2-2 and V is TRBV2; possible D gene TRBD1, 5 bases. The CDR3 loop spans 15 amino acids. Germline CDR1 and CDR2: SNHLY and FYNNEI. With 6 bases removed from V and 7 bases from J, the gap between germline ends came to 18 bases. The CDR3 coding sequence is TGTGCCAGCAGGAGGAGACAGCGACGGTTCGGGGAGCTGTTTTTT. This translates into CASRRRQRRFGELFF. The full variable domain, with the rest looked up from reference TRBV2 and TRBJ2-2, is EPEVTQTPSHQVTQMGQEVILRCVPISNHLYFYWYRQILGQKVEFLVSFYNNEISEKSEIFDDQFSVERPDGSNFTLKIRSTKLEDSAMYFCASRRRQRRFGELFFGEGSRLTVL.

This clonotype was seen ten or more times. The CDR3 DNA sequence: TGTGCCAGCAGCCTTATGAAGGGGTTTACCTCCTACGAGCAGTACTTC. Translating it yields CASSLMKGFTSYEQYF. The rearrangement uses TRBV7-9 and TRBJ2-7; a possible D gene is TRBD1 (5 bases). Trimming left V 5 bases short and J 0 bases short, with 17 bases between. This CDR3 is 16 amino acids long. Germline CDR1 and CDR2: SEHNR and FQNEAQ (reference sequence).

The V call is TRBV19, the J call TRBJ2-1; TRBD1 is a possible D gene (7 bases). Germline V gene sequence: CDR1 LNHDA, CDR2 SQIVND (reference sequence). The CDR3 has 17 amino acids. The V gene lost 7 bases and the J gene lost 7 bases, with 26 bases spanning the gap. CDR3 in DNA: TGTGCCAGTACCCCAGGCCTTTTGAGACAGGGAGGAAATGAGCAGTTCTTC. Protein product: CASTPGLLRQGGNEQFF.

This clonotype was counted many times. The chain joins TRBV3-1 to TRBJ2-3; unclear D gene. This CDR3 spans 12 amino acids. With 1 base removed from V and 6 bases from J, the gap between germline ends came to 5 bases. Germline CDR1 and CDR2: LGHDT and YNNKEL (reference sequence). This chain's CDR3 is CASSQVADTQYF. The DNA of the CDR3 is TGTGCCAGCAGCCAAGTTGCTGATACGCAGTATTTT.

This clonotype has at least ten counts. V is TRBV7-3 and J is TRBJ1-1; D remains unclear. Germline-derived CDR1 and CDR2 are SGHTA and FQGTGA. V lost 4 bases, J lost 4 bases, and 10 bases lay in between. The CDR3 spans 13 residues. As DNA, the CDR3 is TGTGCCAGCAGCTCACGTTTGCGCACTGAAGCTTTCTTT. This gives the protein CASSSRLRTEAFF.

This clonotype appeared many times. The chain joins TRBV28 to TRBJ2-1; D possibly corresponds to TRBD2 (5 bases). Germline V gene data show CDR1 as MDHEN and CDR2 as SYDVKM. V was clipped by 5 bases and J by 1 base, with 21 bases between them. This CDR3 spans 18 amino acids. The CDR3 loop reads CASSPRPHTSRSYNEQFF. The DNA for the CDR3 is TGTGCCAGCAGTCCCAGGCCACACACTAGTCGGTCCTACAATGAGCAGTTCTTC.

The genes are TRBV20-1 and TRBJ2-5; weak D call: TRBD2 (6 bases). CDR1 is DFQATT, CDR2 SNEGSKA, per germline (reference sequence). The CDR3 spans 13 residues. V was shortened by 3 bases and J by 2 bases, with 10 bases between the two germline ends. CDR3 loop: CSARPLAQETQYF. As DNA, the CDR3 is TGCAGTGCTAGGCCTCTAGCGCAAGAGACCCAGTACTTC.

The V gene is TRBV29-1, the J gene TRBJ1-1; D unresolved. Trimming shortened V by 3 bases and J by 5 bases, and 10 bases separated the two germline ends. CDR1 and CDR2 from the germline V gene are SQVTM and ANQGSEA. This CDR3 region has 12 residues. CDR3 sequence reads: CSVDGMGTEAFF. The CDR3 DNA reads TGCAGCGTTGACGGGATGGGGACTGAAGCTTTCTTT. Using reference TRBV29-1 and TRBJ1-1 for the parts outside the CDR3, the full variable domain is SAVISQKPSRDICQRGTSLTIQCQVDSQVTMMFWYRQQPGQSLTLIATANQGSEATYESGFVIDKFPISRPNLTFSTLTVSNMSPEDSSIYLCSVDGMGTEAFFGQGTRLTVV.

The rearrangement joins TRBV29-1 to TRBJ2-3; D is unclear. This CDR3 is 12 amino acids long. From germline, CDR1 is SQVTM and CDR2 ANQGSEA. The V end lost 0 bases, the J end lost 3 bases, and 4 bases lay between the germline ends. The CDR3 DNA reads TGCAGCGTTGAAGATCCTACAGATACGCAGTATTTT. It is translated as CSVEDPTDTQYF.

The sample holds many counts of this clonotype. The chain uses TRBV12-3 or TRBV12-4 and TRBJ1-1, with D perhaps TRBD1 (5 bases). This CDR3 has 13 residues. V lost 7 bases to trimming and J lost 12 bases, with 21 bases between them. CDR3 DNA sequence: TGTGCCAGCATCTTTTATGGGACCGGGTCCCCTTTCTTT. Translated, it gives CASIFYGTGSPFF.

This clonotype was recorded at least ten times. The junction shows a germline mismatch at one end, possibly a read error. The chain couples TRBV5-1 to TRBJ2-6; D is possibly TRBD1 (5 bases). The CDR3 runs 17 residues. Germline lookup yields CDR1 SGHRS and CDR2 YFSETQ. The CDR3 DNA reads TGTGCCAGCAGCTTGTTGGGGCGAGACTCTGGGGCCAACGTCCTGACTTTC. It encodes CASSLLGRDSGANVLTF.

This clonotype was picked up many times. The CDR3 region has the DNA TGCAGTGCTCTAAGTATTAGCGTTTACGAGCAGTACTTC. It translates to CSALSISVYEQYF. The V call is TRBV20-1, the J call TRBJ2-7; D is possibly TRBD2 (5 bases). CDR1 and CDR2 from the germline V gene are DFQATT and SNEGSKA (reference sequence). Trimming left V 5 bases short and J 4 bases short, with 15 bases between. CDR3 length equals 13 residues.